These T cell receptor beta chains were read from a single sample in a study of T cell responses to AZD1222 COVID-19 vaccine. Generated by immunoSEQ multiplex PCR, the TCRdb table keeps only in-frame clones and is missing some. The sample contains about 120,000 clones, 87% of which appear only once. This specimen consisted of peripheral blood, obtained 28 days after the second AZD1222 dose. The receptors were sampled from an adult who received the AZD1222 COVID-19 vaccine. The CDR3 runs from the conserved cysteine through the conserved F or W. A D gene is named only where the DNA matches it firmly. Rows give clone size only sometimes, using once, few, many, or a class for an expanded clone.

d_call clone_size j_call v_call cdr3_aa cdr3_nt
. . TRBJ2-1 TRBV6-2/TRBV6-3 CASSYNRKGSYNEQFF TGTGCCAGCAGTTACAACAGGAAGGGCTCCTACAATGAGCAGTTCTTC
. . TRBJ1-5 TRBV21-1 CASSSRDRGQPQHF TGTGCCAGCAGCTCCCGGGACAGGGGTCAGCCCCAGCATTTT
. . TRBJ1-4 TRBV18 CASSPSVRQTTNEKLFF TGTGCCAGCTCACCCAGCGTTCGACAAACAACTAATGAAAAACTGTTTTTT
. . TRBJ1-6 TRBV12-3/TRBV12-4 CASRRDRSDPLHF TGTGCCAGCAGGCGAGACAGGTCGGATCCCCTCCACTTT
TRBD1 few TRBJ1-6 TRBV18 CASSLGTGDNSPLHF TGTGCCAGCTCATTAGGGACAGGGGATAATTCACCCCTCCACTTT
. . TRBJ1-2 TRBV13 CASSRGTNYGYTF TGTGCCAGCTCAAGGGGAACTAACTATGGCTACACCTTC
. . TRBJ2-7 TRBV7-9 CASSLGVAYEQYF TGTGCCAGCAGCTTAGGGGTTGCCTACGAGCAGTACTTC
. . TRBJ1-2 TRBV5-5 CASSFSQFNYGYTF TGTGCCAGCAGCTTCTCCCAATTTAACTATGGCTACACCTTC
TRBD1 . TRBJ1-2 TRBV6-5 CASRQQGKKGGYTF TGTGCCAGCAGACAACAGGGGAAAAAGGGTGGCTACACCTTC
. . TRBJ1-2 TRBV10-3 CAISESTTARANYGYTF TGTGCCATCAGTGAGTCGACGACAGCCCGAGCTAACTATGGCTACACCTTC
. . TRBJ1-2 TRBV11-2 CASSLVMGRRTYGYTF TGTGCCAGCAGCTTAGTAATGGGCAGGAGGACCTATGGCTACACCTTC
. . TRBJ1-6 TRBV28 CASSLGQYNSPLHF TGTGCCAGCAGTTTAGGGCAGTATAATTCACCCCTCCACTTT
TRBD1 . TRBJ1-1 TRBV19 CASSIWQGDEAFF TGTGCCAGTAGTATTTGGCAGGGGGATGAAGCTTTCTTT
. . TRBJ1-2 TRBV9 CASAPINYGYTF TGTGCCAGCGCACCTATTAACTATGGCTACACCTTC
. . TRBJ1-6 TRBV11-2 CASSFSNESPLHF TGTGCCAGCAGCTTTAGTAACGAGTCACCCCTCCACTTT
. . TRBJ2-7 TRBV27 CASSSYRVYEQYF TGTGCCAGCAGTTCGTACAGGGTTTACGAGCAGTACTTC
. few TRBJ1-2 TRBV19 CASSTEDRDLYGYTF TGTGCCAGTAGTACGGAGGACAGAGATCTTTATGGCTACACCTTC
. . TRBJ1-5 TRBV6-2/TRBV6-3 CASSQFLGYQPQHF TGTGCCAGCAGTCAATTCCTAGGGTATCAGCCCCAGCATTTT
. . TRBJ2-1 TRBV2 CASTRGYPPGGEQFF TGTGCCAGCACCCGGGGCTACCCTCCTGGAGGTGAGCAGTTCTTC
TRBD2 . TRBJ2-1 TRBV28 CASSTRTSGAYNEQFF TGTGCCAGCAGCACCCGGACTAGCGGGGCCTACAATGAGCAGTTCTTC